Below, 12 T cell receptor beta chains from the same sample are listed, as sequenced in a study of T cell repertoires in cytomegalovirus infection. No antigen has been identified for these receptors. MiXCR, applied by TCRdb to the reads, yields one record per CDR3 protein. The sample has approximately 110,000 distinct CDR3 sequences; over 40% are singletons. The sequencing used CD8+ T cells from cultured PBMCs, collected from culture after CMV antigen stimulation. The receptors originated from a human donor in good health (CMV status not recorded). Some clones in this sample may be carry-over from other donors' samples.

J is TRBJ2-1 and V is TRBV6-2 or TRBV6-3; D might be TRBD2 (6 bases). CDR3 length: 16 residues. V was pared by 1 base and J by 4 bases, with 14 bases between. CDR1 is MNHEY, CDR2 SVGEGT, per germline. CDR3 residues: CASSYLVGGDYNEQFF. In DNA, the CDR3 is TGTGCCAGCAGTTACTTGGTGGGGGGAGATTACAATGAGCAGTTCTTC.

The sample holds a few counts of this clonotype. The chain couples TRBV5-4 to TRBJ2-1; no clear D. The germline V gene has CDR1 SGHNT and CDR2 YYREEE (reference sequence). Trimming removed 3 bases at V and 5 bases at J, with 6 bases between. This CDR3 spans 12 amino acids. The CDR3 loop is CASSSLNNEQFF. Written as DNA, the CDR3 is TGTGCCAGCAGCTCCCTGAACAATGAGCAGTTCTTC.

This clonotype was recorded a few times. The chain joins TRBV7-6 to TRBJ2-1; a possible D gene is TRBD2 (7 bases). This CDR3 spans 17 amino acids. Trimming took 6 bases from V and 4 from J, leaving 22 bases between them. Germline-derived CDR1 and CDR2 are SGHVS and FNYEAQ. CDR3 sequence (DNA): TGTGCCAGCAGGCCAAGAATAGGGGGGGCGGGATACAATGAGCAGTTCTTC. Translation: CASRPRIGGAGYNEQFF.

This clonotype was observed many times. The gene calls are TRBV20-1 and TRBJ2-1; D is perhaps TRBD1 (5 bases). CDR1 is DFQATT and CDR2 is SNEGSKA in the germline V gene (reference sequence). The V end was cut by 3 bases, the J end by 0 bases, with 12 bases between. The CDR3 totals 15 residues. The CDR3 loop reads CSASDSVTSYNEQFF. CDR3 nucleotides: TGCAGTGCTAGTGACAGCGTAACCTCCTACAATGAGCAGTTCTTC.

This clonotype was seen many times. The CDR3 nucleotides are TGCGCCAGCAGCCCTTCGGGGTTGAACACTGAAGCTTTCTTT. The encoded protein is CASSPSGLNTEAFF. This chain connects TRBV5-1 to TRBJ1-1; D gene ambiguous. CDR3 length: 14 amino acids. With 4 bases removed from V and 0 bases from J, the gap between germline ends came to 10 bases. CDR1 and CDR2 (germline): SGHRS, YFSETQ.

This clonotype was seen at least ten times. The CDR3 nucleotides read TGTGCCAGCAGCTTAACTACAGTTTCCTACGAGCAGTACTTC. This encodes CASSLTTVSYEQYF. The genes are TRBV7-2 and TRBJ2-7; D ambiguous. CDR1 SGHTA and CDR2 FQGNSA come from the germline V gene. V lost 2 bases, J lost 1 base, and 9 bases lay in between. The CDR3 runs 14 residues.

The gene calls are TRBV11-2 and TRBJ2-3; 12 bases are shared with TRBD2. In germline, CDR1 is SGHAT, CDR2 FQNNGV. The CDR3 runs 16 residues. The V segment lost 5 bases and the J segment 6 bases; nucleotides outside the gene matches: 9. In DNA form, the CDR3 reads TGTGCCAGCAGCCTTACTAGCGGGGGGACGAAGGATACGCAGTATTTT. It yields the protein CASSLTSGGTKDTQYF.

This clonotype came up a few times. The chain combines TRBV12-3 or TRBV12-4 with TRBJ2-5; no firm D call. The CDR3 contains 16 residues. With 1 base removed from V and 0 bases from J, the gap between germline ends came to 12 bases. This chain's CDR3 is CASSLEGQRYQETQYF. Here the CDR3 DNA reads TGTGCCAGCAGTTTAGAAGGGCAGAGGTACCAAGAGACCCAGTACTTC.

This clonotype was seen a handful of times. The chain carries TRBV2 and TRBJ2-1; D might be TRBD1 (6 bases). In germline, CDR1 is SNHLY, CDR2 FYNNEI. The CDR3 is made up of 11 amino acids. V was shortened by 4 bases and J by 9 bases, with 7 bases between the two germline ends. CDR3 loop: CASSVRGEQFF. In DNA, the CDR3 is TGTGCCAGCAGTGTCAGGGGTGAGCAGTTCTTC.

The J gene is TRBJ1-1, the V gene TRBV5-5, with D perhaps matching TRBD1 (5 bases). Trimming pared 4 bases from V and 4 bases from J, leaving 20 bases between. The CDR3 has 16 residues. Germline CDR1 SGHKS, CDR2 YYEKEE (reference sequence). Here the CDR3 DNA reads TGTGCCAGCAGCCCCAAGGTCTTGGGGGGAATCACTGAAGCTTTCTTT. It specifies CASSPKVLGGITEAFF.

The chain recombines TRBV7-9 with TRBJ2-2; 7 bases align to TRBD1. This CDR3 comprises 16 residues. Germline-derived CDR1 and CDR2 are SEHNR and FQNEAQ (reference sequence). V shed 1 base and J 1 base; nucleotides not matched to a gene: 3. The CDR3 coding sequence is TGTGCCAGCAGCTTAGATCAGGGGGAGAACACCGGGGAGCTGTTTTTT. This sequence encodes CASSLDQGENTGELFF.

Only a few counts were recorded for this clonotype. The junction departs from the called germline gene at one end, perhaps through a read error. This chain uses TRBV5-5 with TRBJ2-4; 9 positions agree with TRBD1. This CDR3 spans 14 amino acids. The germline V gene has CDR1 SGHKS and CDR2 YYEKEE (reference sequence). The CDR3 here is CASSLFQWDRDSSF. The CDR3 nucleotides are TGTGCCAGTAGCTTGTTTCAATGGGACAGGGATTCCTCCTTC.